The following is a TCR beta chain sequence with its context. The record originates from a study of PD-1 blockade in classical Hodgkin lymphoma. This CDR3 region has 19 residues. The V gene's germline CDR1 is MGHRA and CDR2 YSYEKL. J lost 0 bases, V lost 10 bases, and 16 bases had no gene match. As to time point: cycle 4 day 1 (C4D1), after five to seven weeks of nivolumab. All patients experienced relapse after autologous stem cell transplantation, and brentuximab vedotin exposure was variable. CD4+ T cells were purified from thawed PBMCs by magnetic negative selection. Assay: immunoSEQ multiplex PCR; the TCRdb copy retains only in-frame clones and omits some. The sample records about 30,000 clones, roughly 80% being singletons.

The chain couples TRBV4-1 to TRBJ1-6; 9 nucleotides line up with TRBD1. This material consisted of CD4+ T cells from blood, taken before the fourth cycle of nivolumab. The source is a human donor with classical Hodgkin lymphoma. CDR3 in amino acids: CATTNPGQGKSSYNSPLHF. The CDR3 bases are TGCGCCACCACAAATCCGGGACAGGGCAAGAGCTCCTATAATTCACCCCTCCACTTT.